Below, one T cell receptor (beta chain) is given with its context. Using immunoSEQ multiplex PCR, the repertoire was profiled, and TCRdb retains in-frame clones only, with some absent. Among about 250,000 clones, 70% to 90% were seen once, and the ten largest hold about 3%. This sample was included in a study of blood T cell repertoires in COVID-19. Germline V gene lookup returns CDR1 SGHRS and CDR2 YFSETQ. V was shortened by 4 bases and J by 0 bases, with 16 bases between the two germline ends. This CDR3 spans 16 amino acids. The specimen sequenced was peripheral blood. The receptor comes from a woman aged 25 to 39 with active or convalescent COVID-19. The gene calls are TRBV5-1 and TRBJ1-1, with D unresolved. CDR3 DNA: TGCGCCAGCAGCCCCCCCCGGGTAGAGATGAACACTGAAGCTTTCTTT. This translates into CASSPPRVEMNTEAFF.